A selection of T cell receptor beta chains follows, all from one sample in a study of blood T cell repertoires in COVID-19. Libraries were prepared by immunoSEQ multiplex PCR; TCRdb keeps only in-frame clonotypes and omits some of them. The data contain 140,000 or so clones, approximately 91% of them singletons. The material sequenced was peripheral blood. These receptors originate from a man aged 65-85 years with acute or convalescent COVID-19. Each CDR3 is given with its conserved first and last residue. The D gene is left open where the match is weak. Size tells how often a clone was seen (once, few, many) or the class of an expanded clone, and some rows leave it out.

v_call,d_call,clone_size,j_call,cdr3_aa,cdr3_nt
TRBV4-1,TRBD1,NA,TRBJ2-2,CASSHGQGATANTGELFF,TGCGCCAGCAGCCATGGACAGGGGGCGACCGCGAACACCGGGGAGCTGTTTTTT
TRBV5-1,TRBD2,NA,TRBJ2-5,CASSSRTSGQETQYF,TGCGCCAGCAGCTCACGGACTAGCGGACAAGAGACCCAGTACTTC
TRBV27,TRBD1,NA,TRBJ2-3,CASSSYRGRTDTQYF,TGTGCCAGCAGTTCCTACAGGGGAAGGACAGATACGCAGTATTTT
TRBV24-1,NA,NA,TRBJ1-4,CATSVIGQTTPINEKLFF,TGTGCCACCAGTGTAATCGGACAGACGACCCCTATTAATGAAAAACTGTTTTTT
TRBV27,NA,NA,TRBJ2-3,CASSSRVDTQYF,TGTGCCAGCTCATCTCGGGTGGATACGCAGTATTTT
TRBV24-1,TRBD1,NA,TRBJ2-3,CATRGTGGRDTQYF,TGTGCCACCCGAGGGACAGGGGGCCGAGATACGCAGTATTTT
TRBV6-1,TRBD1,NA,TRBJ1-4,CASSEPQFAGGFTNEKLFF,TGTGCCAGCAGTGAGCCCCAGTTTGCAGGGGGCTTCACTAATGAAAAACTGTTTTTT
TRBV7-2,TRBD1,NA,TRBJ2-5,CAIGPGGWETQYF,TGTGCCATCGGTCCAGGGGGCTGGGAGACCCAGTACTTC
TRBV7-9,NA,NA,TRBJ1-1,CASSGPGGGVTEAFF,TGTGCCAGCAGCGGCCCGGGGGGTGGCGTCACTGAAGCTTTCTTT
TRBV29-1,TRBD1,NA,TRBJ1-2,CSVQGADYGYTF,TGCAGCGTACAGGGGGCGGACTATGGCTACACCTTC
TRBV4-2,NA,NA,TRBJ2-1,CASSQVEGAYNEQFF,TGTGCCAGCAGCCAAGTCGAGGGGGCCTACAATGAGCAGTTCTTC
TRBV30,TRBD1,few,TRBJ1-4,CAWNVQGANEKLFF,TGTGCCTGGAACGTACAGGGGGCCAATGAAAAACTGTTTTTT
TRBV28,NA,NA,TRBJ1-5,CASSFLESSNQPQHF,TGTGCCAGCAGTTTCCTCGAGTCTAGCAATCAGCCCCAGCATTTT
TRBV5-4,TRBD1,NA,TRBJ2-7,CASSPGTGGAEDYEQYF,TGTGCCAGCAGCCCCGGGACAGGGGGCGCCGAGGACTACGAGCAGTACTTC
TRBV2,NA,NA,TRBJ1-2,CASSRDMWNGYTF,TGTGCCAGCAGTAGGGACATGTGGAATGGCTACACCTTC
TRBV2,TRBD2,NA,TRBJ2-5,CASSENSMGGLGYF,TGTGCCAGCAGTGAGAATTCGATGGGGGGACTAGGTTACTTC
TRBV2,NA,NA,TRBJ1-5,CASSPGVFSNQPQHF,TGTGCCAGCAGCCCCGGGGTCTTTAGCAATCAGCCCCAGCATTTT
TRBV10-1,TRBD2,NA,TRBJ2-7,CASSVGTRVNYEQYF,TGCGCCAGCAGTGTGGGGACTAGGGTAAACTACGAGCAGTACTTC
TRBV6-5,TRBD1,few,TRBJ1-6,CASRTGTGSSPLHF,TGTGCCAGCAGAACCGGGACAGGGAGTTCACCCCTCCACTTT
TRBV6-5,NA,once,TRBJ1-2,CASGMSGGYGYTF,TGTGCCAGCGGGATGTCCGGGGGTTATGGCTACACCTTC
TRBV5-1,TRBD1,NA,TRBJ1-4,CASSLGDRENEKLFF,TGCGCCAGCAGCTTAGGAGACAGGGAAAATGAAAAACTGTTTTTT
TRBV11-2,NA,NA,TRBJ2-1,CASSFGLRGRYNEQFF,TGTGCCAGCAGCTTCGGTCTCCGAGGGAGATACAATGAGCAGTTCTTC
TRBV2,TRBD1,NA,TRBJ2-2,CASSPFGTVNTGELFF,TGTGCCAGCAGCCCATTCGGGACAGTGAACACCGGGGAGCTGTTTTTT
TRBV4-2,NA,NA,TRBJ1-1,CASSLGGNTEAFF,TGTGCCAGCAGCCTCGGGGGGAACACTGAAGCTTTCTTT
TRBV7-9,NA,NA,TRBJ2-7,CASSLMYRYEQYF,TGTGCCAGCAGCCTTATGTACAGGTACGAGCAGTACTTC
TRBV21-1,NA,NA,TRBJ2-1,CASSKLERGGFKYNEQFF,TGTGCCAGCAGCAAATTGGAGCGGGGGGGCTTCAAATACAATGAGCAGTTCTTC
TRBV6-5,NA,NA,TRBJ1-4,CATAHNGDKTEKLFF,TGTGCCACAGCTCACAACGGGGACAAGACGGAAAAACTGTTTTTT
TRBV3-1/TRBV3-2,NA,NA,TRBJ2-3,CASSLGVGPDTQYF,TGTGCCAGCAGCCTCGGCGTTGGGCCAGATACGCAGTATTTT
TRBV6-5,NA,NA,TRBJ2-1,CASSYLPGLGLSEQFF,TGTGCCAGCAGTTACCTCCCGGGACTGGGGCTGTCTGAGCAGTTCTTC
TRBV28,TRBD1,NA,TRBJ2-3,CASSPGQGTDTQYF,TGTGCCAGCAGTCCGGGACAGGGAACAGATACGCAGTATTTT
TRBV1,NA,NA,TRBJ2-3,CTSSQGRASSNLHTDTQYF,TGCACCAGCAGCCAAGGGAGGGCGTCCTCAAATCTACACACAGATACGCAGTATTTT
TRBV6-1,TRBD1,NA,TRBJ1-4,CASSEGPETGKEKLFF,TGTGCCAGCAGTGAAGGTCCCGAGACAGGGAAGGAAAAACTGTTTTTT
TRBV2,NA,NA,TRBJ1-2,CASSRGDRIYGYTF,TGTGCCAGCAGCCGAGGTGACAGAATTTATGGCTACACCTTC
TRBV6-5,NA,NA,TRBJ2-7,CASTPGGGVDEQYF,TGTGCCAGCACCCCCGGCGGGGGCGTCGACGAGCAGTACTTC
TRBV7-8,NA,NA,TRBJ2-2,CASSLAPPFGQGNTGELFF,TGTGCCAGCAGCTTAGCACCACCGTTCGGGCAGGGAAACACCGGGGAGCTGTTTTTT
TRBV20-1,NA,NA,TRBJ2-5,CSASSGTPETQYF,TGCAGTGCTAGTAGTGGGACTCCTGAGACCCAGTACTTC
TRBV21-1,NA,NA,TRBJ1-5,CASSKQGRNQPQHF,TGTGCCAGCAGCAAACAGGGTCGCAATCAGCCCCAGCATTTT
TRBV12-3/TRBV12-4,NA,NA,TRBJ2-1,CASSLWDTNEQFF,TGTGCCAGCAGTTTATGGGACACCAATGAGCAGTTCTTC
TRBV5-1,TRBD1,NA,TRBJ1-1,CASSARQGAGTEAFF,TGCGCCAGCAGCGCGCGACAGGGGGCAGGTACTGAAGCTTTCTTT
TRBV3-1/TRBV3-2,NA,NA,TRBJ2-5,CASSQEGLQETQYF,TGTGCCAGCAGCCAAGAAGGACTGCAAGAGACCCAGTACTTC
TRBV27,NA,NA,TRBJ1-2,CASSFWRQSLRYGYTF,TGTGCCAGCAGTTTTTGGCGGCAGTCTCTTCGCTATGGCTACACCTTC
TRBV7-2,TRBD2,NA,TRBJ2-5,CASSLVASGRRETQYF,TGTGCCAGCAGCTTAGTAGCTAGCGGGAGGAGAGAGACCCAGTACTTC
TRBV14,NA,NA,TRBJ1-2,CASSLRTDSYGYTF,TGTGCCAGCAGCCTTCGGACGGACAGCTATGGCTACACCTTC
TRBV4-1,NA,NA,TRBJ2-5,CASSQENGVRETQYF,TGCGCCAGCAGCCAAGAAAACGGAGTTAGAGAGACCCAGTACTTC
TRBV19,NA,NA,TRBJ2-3,CASSQRPEYTDTQYF,TGTGCCAGTAGTCAACGACCGGAGTACACAGATACGCAGTATTTT
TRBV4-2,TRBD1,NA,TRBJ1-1,CASSQTQGGVNTEAFF,TGTGCCAGCAGCCAGACCCAGGGGGGAGTGAACACTGAAGCTTTCTTT
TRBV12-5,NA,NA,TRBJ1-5,CASGLVGGEANQPQHF,TGTGCTAGTGGTTTAGTCGGAGGGGAGGCGAATCAGCCCCAGCATTTT
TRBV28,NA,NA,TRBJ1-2,CASNGQGYGYTF,TGTGCCAGCAATGGCCAGGGGTATGGCTACACCTTC
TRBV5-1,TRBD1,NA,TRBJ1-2,CASSISGTGLYGYTF,TGCGCCAGCAGCATCTCCGGGACAGGGCTCTATGGCTACACCTTC
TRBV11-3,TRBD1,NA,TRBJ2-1,CASSSGQANEQFF,TGTGCCAGCAGCTCGGGACAGGCCAATGAGCAGTTCTTC
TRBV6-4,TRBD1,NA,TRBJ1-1,CASSRTGGTEAFF,TGTGCCAGCAGTCGGACAGGGGGGACTGAAGCTTTCTTT
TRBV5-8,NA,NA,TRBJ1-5,CASSSFRGARQPQHF,TGTGCCAGCAGTTCCTTCCGGGGGGCGCGTCAGCCCCAGCATTTT